These 22 T cell receptor beta chains share one sample of origin, sequenced in a study of regulatory T cells in long-lasting Graves disease. This sample's time point: newly diagnosed GD, antithyroid drugs for less than 3 months. Extracted RNA from PBMCs served as the source of the TCR library. In building TCR beta libraries, iRepertoire HTBI primers were used together with Arm-PCR of CDR3 regions. TCRdb used MiXCR to reprocess the multiplex PCR reads, holding one entry per CDR3 protein. The data contain roughly 510,000 distinct CDR3 sequences, 15% to 20% of them singletons. These same records also appear under a second study, on T cells in Graves' hyperthyroidism and ophthalmopathy.

The material was peripheral blood mononuclear cells (PBMCs), obtained at new diagnosis, from a patient treated with antithyroid drugs. These receptors all come from a man between 18 and 35 years old with Graves disease.

This clonotype has ten or more counts. The CDR3 sequence is CASSLAPGETQYF. CDR3 DNA sequence: TGTGCCAGCAGCTTAGCTCCTGGGGAGACCCAGTACTTC. The rearrangement uses TRBV7-9 and TRBJ2-5; D is undetermined. The V gene lost 0 bases and the J gene lost 5 bases, with 7 bases spanning the gap. This CDR3 is 13 amino acids long. CDR1 is SEHNR, CDR2 FQNEAQ, per germline (reference sequence).

This clonotype was detected many times. The chain links TRBV28 to TRBJ2-3, with TRBD2 identical over 8 bases. Germline-derived CDR1 and CDR2 are MDHEN and SYDVKM. CDR3 length equals 16 residues. V shed 6 bases and J 5 bases; nucleotides not matched to a gene: 13. CDR3 in amino acids: CASSPLPSGSLDTQYF. CDR3 nucleotides: TGTGCCAGCAGCCCTTTACCGAGCGGGAGTTTAGATACGCAGTATTTT.

Only a few counts were recorded for this clonotype. This chain connects TRBV4-1 to TRBJ1-3; no firm D call. V lost 0 bases to trimming and J lost 4 bases, with 10 bases between them. CDR1 MGHRA and CDR2 YSYEKL come from the germline V gene. There are 15 residues in the CDR3. For the CDR3, the DNA is TGCGCCAGCAGCCAAGATCTGGGCAGAGGAAACACCATATATTTT. It translates to CASSQDLGRGNTIYF.

This clonotype was detected ten times or more. This rearrangement joins TRBV2 to TRBJ2-2; TRBD2 matches 9 bases. The CDR3 is 14 amino acids. After removal of 11 bases from V and 4 bases from J, the junction contained 8 bases not matched to a gene. Per the germline V gene, CDR1 is SNHLY and CDR2 is FYNNEI. The CDR3 sequence is CAGAGTSSTGELFF. CDR3 DNA sequence: TGTGCCGGCGCCGGGACTAGCTCCACCGGGGAGCTGTTTTTT.

This clonotype was seen repeatedly, ten times or more. The J gene is TRBJ1-5, the V gene TRBV2, with D uncertain. V was cut by 8 bases and J by 3 bases, with 17 bases left in between. This CDR3 spans 15 amino acids. The V gene's germline CDR1 is SNHLY and CDR2 FYNNEI. The CDR3 here is CASSKFTEINQPQHF. The CDR3 region has the DNA TGTGCCAGCTCAAAGTTTACAGAGATCAATCAGCCCCAGCATTTT. The full variable domain, with the rest looked up from reference TRBV2 and TRBJ1-5, is EPEVTQTPSHQVTQMGQEVILRCVPISNHLYFYWYRQILGQKVEFLVSFYNNEISEKSEIFDDQFSVERPDGSNFTLKIRSTKLEDSAMYFCASSKFTEINQPQHFGDGTRLSIL.

This clonotype was seen at least ten times. The chain has TRBV12-3 or TRBV12-4 and TRBJ2-1, with a weak D call TRBD2 (5 bases). Between the trimmed V and J ends, which lost 3 bases and 0 bases, there was a span of 9 bases. The length of the CDR3 is 15 residues. For the CDR3, the DNA is TGTGCCAGCAGTTTCTTTCGGGGCTCCTACAATGAGCAGTTCTTC. Its protein is CASSFFRGSYNEQFF.

CDR3 nucleotides: TGTGCCAGCAGCTTTCATCTACAGGGAAGCACTGAAGCTTTCTTT. It specifies CASSFHLQGSTEAFF. This rearrangement joins TRBV11-2 to TRBJ1-1; a weak D match, TRBD1 (6 bases). This CDR3 is built from 15 residues. Germline loops: CDR1 SGHAT, CDR2 FQNNGV. Trimming took 3 bases from V and 4 from J, leaving 15 bases between them.

Ten or more counts support this clonotype. The chain uses TRBV6-1 and TRBJ2-3; the D is unclear. The CDR3 loop spans 12 amino acids. V was trimmed by 6 bases and J by 6 bases, leaving 10 bases between them. Germline lookup yields CDR1 MNHNS and CDR2 SASEGT. This CDR3 reads CASSPGLDTQYF. For the CDR3, the DNA is TGTGCCAGCAGCCCGGGCTTGGATACGCAGTATTTT.

The V and J genes are TRBV3-1 and TRBJ1-2; tentative D call: TRBD1 (5 bases). The CDR3 covers 19 residues. Germline values: CDR1 LGHDT, CDR2 YNNKEL (reference sequence). Trimming took 2 bases from V and 3 from J, leaving 25 bases between them. The CDR3 reads CASSQYATGGTTIDYGYTF. The CDR3 region has the DNA TGTGCCAGCAGCCAATACGCTACGGGGGGTACGACTATAGACTATGGCTACACCTTC.

This clonotype showed up many times. The V gene is TRBV12-3 or TRBV12-4, the J gene TRBJ2-3; no clear D. V dropped 8 bases and J dropped 2 bases, with 17 bases sitting between them. This CDR3 has 15 residues. The CDR3 DNA follows: TGTGCCAGCCGTGGCGGCTCGATAATCACAGATACGCAGTATTTT. It translates to CASRGGSIITDTQYF.

In its sample, this clonotype was seen many times. CDR3 sequence: CASSPLGQGTGELFF. DNA for the CDR3: TGTGCCAGCTCACCCCTGGGACAGGGCACCGGGGAGCTGTTTTTT. The gene calls are TRBV18 and TRBJ2-2, with 9 bases identical to TRBD1. The V gene's germline CDR1 is KGHSH and CDR2 LQKENI. V was clipped by 3 bases and J by 4 bases; unmatched bases: 3. The CDR3 length is 15 residues.

At least ten counts were recorded for this clonotype. DNA for the CDR3: TGTGCCAGCAGTTCCGACAGGGGACTGAATGAGCAGTTCTTC. It is translated as CASSSDRGLNEQFF. The J gene is TRBJ2-1, the V gene TRBV28; 8 bases line up with TRBD1. Germline CDR1 reads MDHEN; CDR2 reads SYDVKM. This CDR3 comprises 14 residues. V was clipped by 4 bases and J by 7 bases; unmatched bases: 6.

This clonotype has a single count. A much larger clone sits a single nucleotide away, making a read error possible. The CDR3 here is CASSLGGACYEQYF. The CDR3 DNA reads TGTGCCAGCAGCCTCGGGGGAGCCTGCTACGAGCAGTACTTC. This chain joins TRBV3-1 and TRBJ2-7; weak D call: TRBD2 (6 bases). The CDR3 has 14 residues. Germline CDR1 is LGHDT and CDR2 is YNNKEL (reference sequence). The V gene lost 4 bases and the J gene lost 3 bases, with 13 bases spanning the gap.

The table lists this clonotype with many counts. The genes are TRBV28 and TRBJ2-1; perhaps TRBD2 as D (5 bases). The CDR3 has 10 residues. Trimming stripped 11 bases from V and 9 bases from J, with 11 bases between. Germline assignment: CDR1 MDHEN and CDR2 SYDVKM. In nucleotides, the CDR3 is TGTGCCTCCCGGGATAGTGAGCAGTTCTTC. Amino acid sequence: CASRDSEQFF.

This clonotype was recorded at least ten times. The chain has TRBV2 and TRBJ2-3; 11 bases align to TRBD2. The CDR3 totals 15 residues. The junction had 9 bases not matched to a gene; V was cut back by 6 bases and J by 7 bases. Germline CDR1 and CDR2: SNHLY and FYNNEI. The chain's CDR3 is CASSVLAGGSYTQYF. The CDR3 region has the DNA TGTGCCAGCAGCGTTCTAGCGGGAGGTTCATATACGCAGTATTTT.

This clonotype was counted ten times or more. J is TRBJ2-3 and V is TRBV5-1; 9 nucleotides agree with TRBD2. CDR3 length: 16 amino acids. V trimming: 4 bases; J trimming: 5 bases; junction bases outside the gene matches: 11. Germline CDR1 is SGHRS and CDR2 is YFSETQ. The CDR3 nucleotides read TGCGCCAGCAGCCGAAAGTTAGCGGGAGTGGGAGATACGCAGTATTTT. Its translation: CASSRKLAGVGDTQYF.

This clonotype appeared many times. V and J are TRBV6-2 or TRBV6-3 and TRBJ2-3, with 7 bases that match TRBD2. This CDR3 contains 17 residues. The germline V gene encodes CDR1 MNHEY and CDR2 SVGEGT. With V trimmed by 6 bases and J by 2 bases, 14 bases remained unmatched. CDR3 residues: CASRGGMVREVTDTQYF. CDR3 DNA sequence: TGTGCCAGCAGGGGGGGGATGGTGCGCGAAGTCACAGATACGCAGTATTTT.

This clonotype was found a few times. The CDR3 nucleotides read TGTGCCAGCGGCTCGGTGGGGAGCTTTGCGGGGGTCATTCAGTACTTC. Its protein is CASGSVGSFAGVIQYF. The rearrangement uses TRBV5-5 and TRBJ2-4; 7 positions agree with TRBD2. CDR1 is SGHKS and CDR2 is YYEKEE in the germline V gene (reference sequence). The junction had 19 bases not matched to a gene; V was cut back by 7 bases and J by 9 bases. The length of the CDR3 is 16 residues.

This clonotype was detected ten times or more. At one boundary the junction diverges from the germline segment, which might be a read error. The genes are TRBV5-1 and TRBJ2-2; D gene ambiguous. Per the germline V gene, CDR1 is SGHRS and CDR2 is YFSETQ. The length of the CDR3 is 14 residues. Written as DNA, the CDR3 is TGTGCCAGCAGTTTGGACGGGAACACCGGGGAGCTGTTTTTT. Its translation: CASSLDGNTGELFF.

This clonotype was observed at least ten times. This chain uses TRBV28 with TRBJ1-4, with TRBD1 matching 9 bases. The V segment lost 6 bases and the J segment 8 bases; nucleotides outside the gene matches: 7. The germline V gene encodes CDR1 MDHEN and CDR2 SYDVKM. This CDR3 contains 14 residues. The CDR3 here is CASSVTGGGEKLFF. In DNA form, the CDR3 reads TGTGCCAGCAGCGTGACAGGGGGGGGGGAAAAACTGTTTTTT.

This clonotype was counted ten times or more. The chain carries TRBV12-3 or TRBV12-4 and TRBJ2-1; 7 bases map to TRBD2. The CDR3 loop spans 14 amino acids. Trimming took 5 bases from V and 9 from J; bases not matched to a gene: 10. In nucleotides, the CDR3 is TGTGCCAGCAGTACTTCCGGGACTACTGGTGAGCAGTTCTTC. It translates to CASSTSGTTGEQFF.

This clonotype has ten or more counts. The chain links TRBV3-1 to TRBJ1-4, with D possibly being TRBD1 (5 bases). Germline-derived CDR1 and CDR2 are LGHDT and YNNKEL (reference sequence). The CDR3 is made up of 14 amino acids. Deletions cut 3 bases from V and 5 bases from J, with 10 bases between. CDR3 residues: CASSHRGENEKLFF. The CDR3, as DNA: TGTGCCAGCAGCCACCGAGGGGAGAATGAAAAACTGTTTTTT.